Below are 32 T cell receptor beta chains sequenced from a single sample in a study of cytomegalovirus exposure and HLA in healthy donors. 60 Vbeta and 13 Jbeta primers were used in PCR. Measured with immunoSEQ multiplex PCR; TCRdb has only the in-frame clones, and not every one. The sample lists about 160,000 clones, approximately 88% occurring once. What was sequenced was PBMCs. These receptors came from a boy between 2 and 10 years old in good health and CMV-seronegative.

The rearrangement uses TRBV6-6 and TRBJ1-1; 8 bases are shared with TRBD1. Germline CDR1 reads MNHNY; CDR2 reads SVGAGI (reference sequence). The CDR3 sequence is 14 residues long. V lost 5 bases, J lost 5 bases, and 7 bases stayed unmatched. The CDR3 here is CASSPDRGWTEAFF. The CDR3 region has the DNA TGTGCCAGCAGTCCCGACAGGGGATGGACTGAAGCTTTCTTT.

This rearrangement joins TRBV19 to TRBJ2-2; 7 bases are a match to TRBD2. J lost 8 bases, V lost 1 base, and 13 bases had no gene match. Germline CDR1 reads LNHDA; CDR2 reads SQIVND (reference sequence). The CDR3 runs 17 residues. The CDR3 coding sequence is TGTGCCAGTAGTATAGTTCGAGCGGGATACTTCATGGGGGAGCTGTTTTTT. It encodes CASSIVRAGYFMGELFF.

V is TRBV11-2 and J is TRBJ1-3, with a tentative D call TRBD1 (6 bases). V was pared by 6 bases and J by 8 bases, with 17 bases between. The CDR3 covers 14 residues. Per germline, CDR1 SGHAT and CDR2 FQNNGV. CDR3 protein: CASSSRQGLDTIYF. The CDR3 bases are TGTGCCAGCAGTTCTCGTCAGGGGCTGGACACCATATATTTT. Based on the CDR3 plus reference TRBV11-2 and TRBJ1-3, the full variable domain is EAGVAQSPRYKIIEKRQSVAFWCNPISGHATLYWYQQILGQGPKLLIQFQNNGVVDDSQLPKDRFSAERLKGVDSTLKIQPAKLEDSAVYLCASSSRQGLDTIYFGEGSWLTVV.

The chain employs TRBV7-9 and TRBJ2-3; 11 bases match TRBD2. From germline, CDR1 is SEHNR and CDR2 FQNEAQ (reference sequence). This CDR3 comprises 18 residues. V gave up 5 bases and J gave up 2 bases; unmatched junction bases: 12. CDR3 loop: CASSPRELAGENTDTQYF. The CDR3 region has the DNA TGTGCCAGCAGCCCGCGAGAACTAGCGGGGGAGAACACAGATACGCAGTATTTT.

V usage is TRBV28 and J usage is TRBJ1-3; D may be TRBD1 (5 bases). CDR3 length: 15 amino acids. Germline lookup yields CDR1 MDHEN and CDR2 SYDVKM. Trimming stripped 3 bases from V and 2 bases from J, with 11 bases between. The CDR3 protein is CASSLGQGAGNTIYF. As DNA, the CDR3 is TGTGCCAGCAGTTTGGGGCAGGGCGCTGGAAACACCATATATTTT.

The chain uses TRBV25-1 and TRBJ1-1; 8 bases agree with TRBD1. V lost 5 bases and J lost 7; bases outside the gene matches: 9. The germline gives CDR1 MGHDK, CDR2 SYGVNS. The CDR3 spans 14 residues. The CDR3 region is CASSLNRGMGEAFF. The CDR3 coding sequence is TGTGCCAGCAGTTTAAACAGGGGGATGGGTGAAGCTTTCTTT.

The chain recombines TRBV4-1 with TRBJ1-1; no firm D call. V lost 1 base to trimming and J lost 1 base, with 16 bases between them. The CDR3 consists of 17 residues. Germline V gives CDR1 MGHRA, CDR2 YSYEKL. This CDR3 reads CASSQVLLAFGNTEAFF. DNA for the CDR3: TGCGCCAGCAGCCAAGTACTCCTTGCATTCGGGAACACTGAAGCTTTCTTT.

The table lists this clone with a count of one. The CDR3 nucleotides read TGTGCCTGGTACGAACTAGGGGAGGAAAGGAACACTGAAGCTTTCTTT. It encodes CAWYELGEERNTEAFF. This rearrangement joins TRBV30 to TRBJ1-1, with D perhaps TRBD1 (5 bases). Germline loops: CDR1 GTSNPN, CDR2 SVGIG (reference sequence). The V end lost 5 bases, the J end lost 1 base, and 20 bases lay between the germline ends. This CDR3 is 16 amino acids long.

The chain is built from TRBV4-3 and TRBJ1-2, with no clear D. The V and J ends lost 0 bases and 5 bases respectively, with 16 bases between them. Per the germline V gene, CDR1 is LGHNA and CDR2 is YSLEER. CDR3 length equals 16 residues. The CDR3 is CASSQDWSAAPYGYTF. The CDR3 DNA reads TGCGCCAGCAGCCAAGATTGGTCCGCCGCGCCGTATGGCTACACCTTC.

This rearrangement joins TRBV9 to TRBJ2-2, with a possible D match to TRBD2 (6 bases). CDR3 length: 16 amino acids. The V and J ends lost 6 bases and 4 bases respectively, with 19 bases between them. Germline V gene sequence: CDR1 SGDLS, CDR2 YYNGEE. The CDR3 bases are TGTGCCAGCAATCCAGACGGGACTCACCTCACCGGGGAGCTGTTTTTT. Its translation: CASNPDGTHLTGELFF. Filled out from reference TRBV9 and TRBJ2-2, the complete variable domain reads DSGVTQTPKHLITATGQRVTLRCSPRSGDLSVYWYQQSLDQGLQFLIQYYNGEERAKGNILERFSAQQFPDLHSELNLSSLELGDSALYFCASNPDGTHLTGELFFGEGSRLTVL.

This clone was observed a handful of times. This chain joins TRBV7-9 and TRBJ2-7, with TRBD1 matching 7 bases. Losses at the gene ends were 5 bases for V and 4 bases for J; bases not matched to a gene: 8. This CDR3 is built from 14 residues. Germline V lookup: CDR1 SEHNR, CDR2 FQNEAQ (reference sequence). The CDR3 sequence: CASSLPGQPYEQYF. CDR3 in DNA: TGTGCCAGCAGCCTACCGGGACAGCCTTACGAGCAGTACTTC.

V gene TRBV29-1 combines with J gene TRBJ2-1; 10 nucleotides align to TRBD2. This CDR3 contains 18 residues. V lost 5 bases to trimming and J lost 1 base; unmatched junction nucleotides: 14. CDR1 and CDR2 (germline): SQVTM, ANQGSEA. The CDR3 nucleotides are TGCAGCGTTCGTCCTAGCGGGAGCCGAGAGACGTCCTACAATGAGCAGTTCTTC. It encodes CSVRPSGSRETSYNEQFF.

This clone has just one count. The V gene is TRBV4-1, the J gene TRBJ2-1, with 7 bases fitting TRBD1. V was pared by 3 bases and J by 5 bases, with 4 bases of the junction left unmatched. There are 14 residues in the CDR3. Germline CDR1 and CDR2: MGHRA and YSYEKL. The CDR3 sequence is CASSHLQGNNEQFF. CDR3 nucleotide sequence: TGCGCCAGCAGCCATTTACAGGGGAACAATGAGCAGTTCTTC.

The CDR3 spells CASSEYVVSDEQYF. In DNA form, the CDR3 reads TGTGCCAGCAGTGAATACGTGGTTTCGGACGAGCAGTACTTC. The chain uses TRBV25-1 and TRBJ2-7; no definite D call. This CDR3 has 14 amino acids. Germline CDR1 MGHDK, CDR2 SYGVNS. Between the trimmed V and J ends, which lost 0 bases and 5 bases, there was a span of 11 bases.

V gene TRBV9 combines with J gene TRBJ1-4, with D tentatively TRBD1 (6 bases). The CDR3 covers 16 residues. Trimming took 3 bases from V and 3 from J, leaving 15 bases between them. Germline lookup yields CDR1 SGDLS and CDR2 YYNGEE. The CDR3 nucleotides are TGTGCCAGCAGCGGAACAGGGAGTTCGGCTAATGAAAAACTGTTTTTT. Protein: CASSGTGSSANEKLFF.

The rearrangement links TRBV4-3 to TRBJ1-6; maybe TRBD1 (5 bases). The CDR3 totals 18 residues. V gave up 1 base and J gave up 2 bases, with 15 bases separating them. CDR1 is LGHNA, CDR2 YSLEER, per germline. The CDR3 region is CASSQGPWGGTYNSPLHF. As DNA, the CDR3 is TGCGCCAGCAGCCAAGGCCCGTGGGGGGGGACCTATAATTCACCCCTCCACTTT.

J is TRBJ1-4 and V is TRBV5-5; TRBD1 is a possible D gene (5 bases). The germline gives CDR1 SGHKS, CDR2 YYEKEE (reference sequence). This CDR3 is built from 14 residues. Trimming left V 3 bases short and J 4 bases short, with 10 bases between. CDR3 nucleotide sequence: TGTGCCAGCAGCTCGACAGTGCTTAATGAAAAACTGTTTTTT. Translating gives CASSSTVLNEKLFF.

The CDR3 loop is CASSSRGGEQYV. The CDR3, as DNA: TGTGCCAGCAGCTCTAGAGGGGGCGAGCAGTACGTC. The V and J genes are TRBV13 and TRBJ2-7; D is perhaps TRBD1 (6 bases). The germline V gene has CDR1 PRHDT and CDR2 FYEKMQ (reference sequence). The V end lost 4 bases, the J end lost 6 bases, and 10 bases lay between the germline ends. The CDR3 is 12 residues long.

This chain links TRBV4-1 with TRBJ1-1, with TRBD1 identical over 8 bases. Germline trimming cut 3 bases from V and 1 base from J; bases unmatched to any gene: 13. From germline, CDR1 is MGHRA and CDR2 YSYEKL. The CDR3 runs 18 residues. CDR3 bases: TGCGCCAGCAGCCACCAATTCGACAGGGGACGGCGGAACACTGAAGCTTTCTTT. Its translation: CASSHQFDRGRRNTEAFF.

This chain links TRBV5-8 with TRBJ2-4, with 8 bases identical to TRBD2. CDR3 length: 15 residues. Germline assignment: CDR1 SGHTS and CDR2 YDEGEE. The V segment lost 3 bases and the J segment 2 bases; nucleotides outside the gene matches: 4. The CDR3 DNA reads TGTGCCAGCAGCTCAGCGGGGGATCCCAAAAACATTCAGTACTTC. It yields the protein CASSSAGDPKNIQYF.

CDR3 region: CASSSSGNVLGNEQFF. The CDR3 DNA is TGTGCCAGTAGTAGCAGCGGGAACGTCCTCGGCAATGAGCAGTTCTTC. The rearrangement links TRBV19 to TRBJ2-1; 7 nucleotides align to TRBD2. With 4 bases clipped from V and 6 bases from J, the junction kept 12 bases outside the gene matches. The germline CDR1 and CDR2 sequences are LNHDA and SQIVND (reference sequence). This CDR3 region has 16 residues.

Worth noting for this clone: Other DNA sequences in this specimen translate into the identical CDR3. J is TRBJ1-2 and V is TRBV19; D might be TRBD1 (5 bases). The germline gives CDR1 LNHDA, CDR2 SQIVND (reference sequence). The CDR3 loop spans 14 amino acids. Trimming pared 3 bases from V and 0 bases from J, leaving 8 bases between. The CDR3 spells CASSIPGPNYGYTF. As DNA, the CDR3 is TGTGCCAGTAGTATCCCAGGGCCTAACTATGGCTACACCTTC. Looking up the rest from reference TRBV19 and TRBJ1-2 gives the full variable domain: DGGITQSPKYLFRKEGQNVTLSCEQNLNHDAMYWYRQDPGQGLRLIYYSQIVNDFQKGDIAEGYSVSREKKESFPLTVTSAQKNPTAFYLCASSIPGPNYGYTFGSGTRLTVV.

V gene TRBV5-6 combines with J gene TRBJ1-1; 7 bases agree with TRBD1. CDR3 length equals 14 residues. Germline trimming cut 0 bases from V and 5 bases from J; bases unmatched to any gene: 4. The germline gives CDR1 SGHDT, CDR2 YYEEEE. CDR3 in amino acids: CASSLGTGGTEAFF. Written as DNA, the CDR3 is TGTGCCAGCAGCTTGGGGACAGGCGGGACTGAAGCTTTCTTT.

The rearrangement uses TRBV18 and TRBJ2-7; weak D call: TRBD1 (6 bases). Trimming took 4 bases from V and 0 from J, leaving 10 bases between them. Germline assignment: CDR1 KGHSH and CDR2 LQKENI. The CDR3 runs 14 residues. CDR3 protein: CASSLTGSSYEQYF. CDR3 sequence (DNA): TGTGCCAGCTCACTGACAGGTTCCTCCTACGAGCAGTACTTC.

The rearrangement joins TRBV6-1 to TRBJ2-3; 8 nucleotides line up with TRBD2. The germline CDR1 and CDR2 sequences are MNHNS and SASEGT. The CDR3 has 16 amino acids. The trim removed 2 bases at V and 5 bases at J, leaving 9 bases unmatched. Written as DNA, the CDR3 is TGTGCCAGCAGTGAATATGTCACGGGGGGGCAAGATACGCAGTATTTT. Translating gives CASSEYVTGGQDTQYF.

The chain is built from TRBV5-6 and TRBJ2-1; the D gene is possibly TRBD2 (6 bases). The CDR3 totals 14 residues. V lost 0 bases and J lost 8, with 12 bases in between. The germline V gene has CDR1 SGHDT and CDR2 YYEEEE. CDR3 sequence: CASSLGPGVDEQFF. In DNA, the CDR3 is TGTGCCAGCAGCTTGGGGCCGGGGGTGGATGAGCAGTTCTTC.

The chain recombines TRBV19 with TRBJ1-1, with 10 positions matching TRBD1. Germline V gene data show CDR1 as LNHDA and CDR2 as SQIVND (reference sequence). V lost 5 bases to trimming and J lost 1 base; unmatched junction nucleotides: 1. The CDR3 has 14 residues. CDR3 sequence: CASSGQGGNTEAFF. The CDR3 bases are TGTGCCAGTAGTGGACAGGGGGGGAACACTGAAGCTTTCTTT.

The genes are TRBV4-3 and TRBJ1-4; D ambiguous. The V end lost 6 bases, the J end lost 0 bases, and 11 bases lay between the germline ends. The CDR3 has 15 residues. In germline, CDR1 is LGHNA, CDR2 YSLEER. This chain's CDR3 is CASSPIIATNEKLFF. The CDR3 DNA is TGCGCCAGCAGTCCCATCATTGCAACTAATGAAAAACTGTTTTTT.

This rearrangement joins TRBV6-5 to TRBJ1-1; TRBD1 is a possible D gene (5 bases). Per germline, CDR1 MNHEY and CDR2 SVGAGI. The germline V and J ends were trimmed by 0 bases and 9 bases, with 14 bases remaining between them. This CDR3 comprises 14 residues. The CDR3 sequence: CASSYSNWGPQAFF. CDR3 bases: TGTGCCAGCAGTTACTCGAATTGGGGCCCGCAAGCTTTCTTT.

This chain connects TRBV10-2 to TRBJ1-2; D is unclear. Trimming removed 4 bases from V and 2 bases from J, with 17 bases in between. CDR1 and CDR2 (germline): WSHSY, SAAADI. The CDR3 spans 16 residues. The CDR3 protein is CASSGVTGRLNYGYTF. CDR3 bases: TGCGCCAGCAGTGGGGTAACTGGCCGACTCAACTATGGCTACACCTTC.

This clone was seen a single time. The rearrangement joins TRBV10-2 to TRBJ2-3, with D perhaps TRBD1 (6 bases). Trimming shortened V by 5 bases and J by 4 bases, and 13 bases separated the two germline ends. The germline CDR1 and CDR2 sequences are WSHSY and SAAADI. The CDR3 consists of 14 residues. Here the CDR3 reads CASSQGRGADTQYF. The DNA of the CDR3 is TGCGCCAGCAGTCAGGGCAGGGGAGCAGATACGCAGTATTTT.

The V gene is TRBV6-1, the J gene TRBJ2-7, with 9 bases aligning to TRBD2. Germline trimming cut 5 bases from V and 2 bases from J; bases unmatched to any gene: 4. Germline CDR1 is MNHNS and CDR2 is SASEGT. The CDR3 has 14 residues. CDR3 residues: CASSSSGGPYEQYV. The DNA of the CDR3 is TGTGCCAGCAGTTCCAGCGGGGGGCCCTACGAGCAGTACGTC.